These 6 T cell receptor beta chains were sequenced from one sample in a study of blood T cell repertoires in COVID-19 (TCRdb year 2020). Libraries were constructed by the immunoSEQ multiplex PCR assay. TCRdb limited this immuneACCESS table to in-frame rearrangements with V and J called. A share of clones is missing; checked studies link under half to unresolved V genes, and the rest is unexplained. The sample includes 200,000 to 250,000 clones, with 65% to 90% observed a single time. About 13% of the sample is in the top ten clones. The specimen sequenced was peripheral blood. The receptors here all came from a human donor in a cohort sampled during active COVID-19.

J is TRBJ2-7 and V is TRBV25-1; TRBD2 matches 13 bases. From germline, CDR1 is MGHDK and CDR2 SYGVNS. This CDR3 comprises 14 residues. V was clipped by 6 bases and J by 6 bases; unmatched bases: 5. The CDR3 here is CASSGLAGVGEQYF. CDR3 DNA: TGTGCCAGCAGCGGACTAGCGGGAGTCGGCGAGCAGTACTTC.

The CDR3 DNA sequence: TGTGCCAGTAGTCGACTAGCGGGAGGGCAGGGTGAGCAGTTCTTC. It is translated as CASSRLAGGQGEQFF. The rearrangement uses TRBV19 and TRBJ2-1; 14 bases fit TRBD2. V was clipped by 5 bases and J by 9 bases; unmatched bases: 6. In germline, CDR1 is LNHDA, CDR2 SQIVND (reference sequence). There are 15 residues in the CDR3.

The rearrangement joins TRBV5-1 to TRBJ2-7, with 7 bases fitting TRBD1. The CDR3 loop spans 15 amino acids. Trimming at V came to 0 bases and at J to 3 bases, leaving 6 bases not matched to a gene. Germline lookup yields CDR1 SGHRS and CDR2 YFSETQ. The CDR3 spells CASSLAGDSNYEQYF. The CDR3 nucleotides read TGCGCCAGCAGCTTGGCTGGGGACAGCAACTACGAGCAGTACTTC.

This chain joins TRBV5-5 and TRBJ2-1, with 7 nucleotides matching TRBD2. The V and J ends lost 4 bases and 0 bases, in that order; junction bases with no gene match: 4. CDR3 length: 15 amino acids. Germline V gene lookup returns CDR1 SGHKS and CDR2 YYEKEE (reference sequence). This CDR3 reads CASSPLAASYNEQFF. CDR3 nucleotide sequence: TGTGCCAGCAGCCCTCTAGCGGCCTCCTACAATGAGCAGTTCTTC.

The V gene is TRBV19, the J gene TRBJ2-5; TRBD2 matches at 9 bases. This CDR3 has 16 residues. Per germline, CDR1 LNHDA and CDR2 SQIVND (reference sequence). V shed 1 base and J 4 bases; nucleotides not matched to a gene: 7. CDR3 in amino acids: CASSIGYRTSAETQYF. CDR3 bases: TGTGCCAGTAGTATAGGTTACAGGACTAGCGCAGAGACCCAGTACTTC. Based on the CDR3 plus reference TRBV19 and TRBJ2-5, the full variable domain is DGGITQSPKYLFRKEGQNVTLSCEQNLNHDAMYWYRQDPGQGLRLIYYSQIVNDFQKGDIAEGYSVSREKKESFPLTVTSAQKNPTAFYLCASSIGYRTSAETQYFGPGTRLLVL.

There are a few counts of this clone. V and J are TRBV19 and TRBJ2-2; tentatively, D is TRBD2 (7 bases). This CDR3 is built from 15 residues. Germline V gene sequence: CDR1 LNHDA, CDR2 SQIVND (reference sequence). V lost 6 bases, J lost 5 bases, and 16 bases lay in between. CDR3 sequence (DNA): TGTGCCAGTAGCCTGGGGGGGCGATTAACCGGGGAGCTGTTTTTT. Encoded protein: CASSLGGRLTGELFF.